The 7 T cell receptor beta chains listed next were all sequenced from one sample in a study of cytomegalovirus exposure and HLA in healthy donors. With 60 Vbeta and 13 Jbeta primers, the PCR was carried out. Measured with immunoSEQ multiplex PCR; TCRdb has only the in-frame clones, and not every one. The profile shows roughly 260,000 clones, about 83% of them singletons. Specimen: PBMCs. The receptor set was obtained from a woman aged 40 to 50 in good health and CMV-seropositive.

The chain couples TRBV7-2 to TRBJ2-7; the match to TRBD2 covers 10 bases. The germline CDR1 and CDR2 sequences are SGHTA and FQGNSA. After removal of 5 bases from V and 4 bases from J, the junction contained 2 bases not matched to a gene. The CDR3 extends over 13 amino acids. CDR3 residues: CASSRTSGYEQYF. As DNA, the CDR3 is TGTGCCAGCAGCCGGACTAGCGGTTACGAGCAGTACTTC.

V is TRBV4-3 and J is TRBJ2-1; 12 nucleotides align to TRBD2. The V gene end was trimmed by 1 base and the J gene end by 6 bases; junction bases not matched to a gene: 13. The CDR3 runs to 19 residues. Germline assignment: CDR1 LGHNA and CDR2 YSLEER. The CDR3 DNA reads as TGCGCCAGCAGCCAAGCCCCTAGCCCGACTAGCGGGAGTCGCAATGAGCAGTTCTTC. Encoded protein: CASSQAPSPTSGSRNEQFF.

The chain is built from TRBV11-2 and TRBJ2-3, with 15 positions matching TRBD2. Germline V gene data show CDR1 as SGHAT and CDR2 as FQNNGV. The CDR3 runs to 19 residues. Trimming removed 1 base from V and 4 bases from J; junction bases left unmatched: 9. CDR3: CASSLGGLAGGPSPDTQYF. The DNA for the CDR3 is TGTGCCAGCAGCTTAGGAGGACTAGCGGGAGGGCCGTCACCAGATACGCAGTATTTT.

This clone was observed once. The rearrangement links TRBV4-2 to TRBJ2-5; a weak D match, TRBD2 (7 bases). CDR1 and CDR2 from the germline V gene are LGHNA and YNFKEQ. This CDR3 spans 16 amino acids. Trimming cost V 0 bases and J 5 bases, with 16 bases left between them. CDR3 loop: CASSQDGGGSWETQYF. In nucleotides, the CDR3 is TGTGCCAGCAGCCAAGACGGGGGCGGGAGTTGGGAGACCCAGTACTTC.

The chain has TRBV5-6 and TRBJ1-5; 9 bases line up with TRBD1. Per the germline V gene, CDR1 is SGHDT and CDR2 is YYEEEE. The CDR3 consists of 16 residues. Trimming cost V 4 bases and J 5 bases; bases outside gene matches: 10. The CDR3, as DNA: TGTGCCAGCAGCGAGTCCGGACAGGGGACGTATCAGCCCCAGCATTTT. Protein: CASSESGQGTYQPQHF.

The chain carries TRBV5-1 and TRBJ1-2; D may be TRBD1 (6 bases). Germline CDR1 is SGHRS and CDR2 is YFSETQ. The V gene lost 3 bases and the J gene lost 0 bases, with 9 bases spanning the gap. The CDR3 totals 14 residues. The CDR3 is CASSSTGANYGYTF. CDR3 in DNA: TGCGCCAGCAGCTCGACAGGAGCTAACTATGGCTACACCTTC.

The chain recombines TRBV7-9 with TRBJ2-1; D gene ambiguous. The CDR3 is 15 amino acids. CDR1 and CDR2 (germline): SEHNR, FQNEAQ (reference sequence). Trimming left V 7 bases short and J 6 bases short, with 19 bases between. CDR3 nucleotides: TGTGCCAGCAACTCGCTTTCGACTCGCCTCAATGAGCAGTTCTTC. This encodes CASNSLSTRLNEQFF.